Following are 18 T cell receptor beta chains from one sample sequenced in a study of cytomegalovirus exposure and HLA in healthy donors. Amplification used 60 Vbeta primers and 13 Jbeta primers. Assay used: immunoSEQ multiplex PCR; TCRdb lists only in-frame clones, some missing. The table includes about 180,000 clones, roughly 88% detected once. What was sequenced was PBMCs. The receptors here all came from a girl aged 2 to 9 in good health and CMV-seropositive.

This chain uses TRBV7-8 with TRBJ2-1; 12 bases agree with TRBD1. V dropped 4 bases and J dropped 10; count of bases not matched to a gene: 5. CDR1 and CDR2 from the germline V gene are SGHVS and FQNEAQ. The CDR3 sequence is 14 residues long. The CDR3 reads CASSSGQGAREQFF. Written as DNA, the CDR3 is TGTGCCAGCAGCTCGGGACAGGGGGCGCGGGAGCAGTTCTTC.

The chain couples TRBV11-1 to TRBJ2-5; 13 bases align to TRBD2. Per germline, CDR1 SGHAT and CDR2 FQDESV (reference sequence). The CDR3 extends over 16 amino acids. Losses at the gene ends were 5 bases for V and 5 bases for J; bases not matched to a gene: 8. The chain's CDR3 is CASSAPKTSGGETQYF. CDR3 nucleotides: TGTGCCAGCAGCGCTCCCAAGACTAGCGGGGGGGAGACCCAGTACTTC.

The rearrangement links TRBV7-2 to TRBJ1-2, with 10 bases fitting TRBD1. CDR1 is SGHTA, CDR2 FQGNSA, per germline. Unmatched junction bases numbered 4, after V lost 4 bases and J lost 5 bases. The CDR3 is 14 residues long. CDR3 region: CASSSRTGGYGYTF. The CDR3 DNA is TGTGCCAGCAGCTCTCGGACAGGGGGTTATGGCTACACCTTC.

CDR3: CASSNIYEQYF. CDR3 in DNA: TGTGCCAGCAGTAACATCTACGAGCAGTACTTC. The chain recombines TRBV6-5 with TRBJ2-7, with D uncertain. The CDR3 is 11 residues long. Trimming removed 5 bases at V and 3 bases at J, with 5 bases between. The germline V gene encodes CDR1 MNHEY and CDR2 SVGAGI.

The rearrangement uses TRBV21-1 and TRBJ2-7; TRBD1 is the table's D call, not checked against the DNA. TRBV21-1 is described as a pseudogene. The CDR3 is 16 amino acids. CDR3 in amino acids: CASSNRLPPGNYEQYF. The CDR3 region has the DNA TGTGCCAGCAGCAACCGCCTGCCCCCAGGGAACTACGAGCAGTACTTC.

This chain uses TRBV15 with TRBJ1-3; D is undetermined. V was clipped by 1 base and J by 3 bases, with 19 bases between them. CDR1 is LNHNV, CDR2 YYDKDF, per germline (reference sequence). CDR3 length equals 18 residues. The CDR3 protein is CATSRANLLRASGNTIYF. The CDR3 nucleotides read TGTGCCACCAGCAGAGCGAACCTGTTGAGGGCCAGTGGAAACACCATATATTTT.

The chain recombines TRBV12-2 with TRBJ2-1; the table's D call, TRBD2, was not checked against the DNA. TRBV12-2 is assigned pseudogene status. This CDR3 has 19 residues. For the CDR3, the DNA is TGTGCAAGTCGCTTAGGGTTCTTAGCGGCGGCTGAATCCTACAATGAGCAGTTCTTC. It translates to CASRLGFLAAAESYNEQFF.

In nucleotides, the CDR3 is TGTGCCAGCAGTCCCGACAGGCGGGGGGTTGGTGGCTACACCTTC. Amino acids: CASSPDRRGVGGYTF. The V call is TRBV6-1, the J call TRBJ1-2, with D possibly TRBD1 on 6 matching bases. The CDR3 sequence is 15 residues long. The V end lost 5 bases, the J end lost 7 bases, and 20 bases lay between the germline ends. CDR1 MNHNS and CDR2 SASEGT come from the germline V gene.

Concerning this clone: The junction does not match germline at one end; this may be a read error. V and J are TRBV6-5 and TRBJ2-3; maybe TRBD2 (5 bases). The CDR3 extends over 14 amino acids. Germline V gene lookup returns CDR1 MNHEY and CDR2 SVGAGI. CDR3 region: CASSHRTEVYTRYF. In nucleotides, the CDR3 is TGTGCCAGCAGTCACCGGACTGAGGTGTATACGCGGTATTTT.

This chain uses TRBV14 with TRBJ2-2; 8 bases agree with TRBD2. This CDR3 is built from 15 residues. Trimming cost V 8 bases and J 0 bases; bases outside gene matches: 5. CDR1 is SGHDN and CDR2 is FVKESK in the germline V gene. CDR3 coding DNA: TGTGCCAGCGCAGCGGGGGACGCGAACACCGGGGAGCTGTTTTTT. It encodes CASAAGDANTGELFF. Based on the CDR3 plus reference TRBV14 and TRBJ2-2, the full variable domain is EAGVTQFPSHSVIEKGQTVTLRCDPISGHDNLYWYRRVMGKEIKFLLHFVKESKQDESGMPNNRFLAERTGGTYSTLKVQPAELEDSGVYFCASAAGDANTGELFFGEGSRLTVL.

Here the CDR3 reads CASSRGGLDPYNEQFF. The DNA for the CDR3 is TGTGCCAGTAGCCGGGGGGGGCTGGACCCTTACAATGAGCAGTTCTTC. This chain links TRBV19 with TRBJ2-1, with TRBD2 matching 8 bases. Germline V CDR1 and CDR2: LNHDA, SQIVND (reference sequence). There are 16 residues in the CDR3. J was trimmed by 4 bases and V by 6 bases; bases with no gene match: 11.

The rearrangement joins TRBV7-9 to TRBJ2-1; 8 nucleotides line up with TRBD2. Germline loops: CDR1 SEHNR, CDR2 FQNEAQ (reference sequence). This CDR3 comprises 16 residues. With V trimmed by 8 bases and J by 3 bases, 12 bases remained unmatched. For the CDR3, the DNA is TGTGCCAGCGCCTTAAACGGGAGGGGCCTCTACAATGAGCAGTTCTTC. It yields the protein CASALNGRGLYNEQFF.

The chain employs TRBV6-6 and TRBJ1-4; D is possibly TRBD1 (5 bases). The V end was cut by 0 bases, the J end by 8 bases, with 10 bases between. Germline V gene lookup returns CDR1 MNHNY and CDR2 SVGAGI (reference sequence). The CDR3 covers 14 residues. CDR3 region: CASSYSYQGEKLFF. CDR3 coding DNA: TGTGCCAGCAGTTACTCGTACCAGGGCGAAAAACTGTTTTTT.

The rearrangement joins TRBV9 to TRBJ2-2; no clear D. The V end lost 5 bases, the J end lost 6 bases, and 14 bases lay between the germline ends. Germline V gene sequence: CDR1 SGDLS, CDR2 YYNGEE. This CDR3 spans 14 amino acids. CDR3 DNA sequence: TGTGCCAGCAGTCGTACTCGGGTGGCCGGGGAGCTGTTTTTT. This gives the protein CASSRTRVAGELFF. The full variable domain, in which reference TRBV9 and TRBJ2-2 provide the parts outside the CDR3, is DSGVTQTPKHLITATGQRVTLRCSPRSGDLSVYWYQQSLDQGLQFLIQYYNGEERAKGNILERFSAQQFPDLHSELNLSSLELGDSALYFCASSRTRVAGELFFGEGSRLTVL.

The J gene is TRBJ2-3, the V gene TRBV2, with 7 bases lining up with TRBD1. The CDR3 runs 14 residues. V gave up 10 bases and J gave up 6 bases; unmatched junction bases: 13. Looked up from germline, CDR1 is SNHLY and CDR2 is FYNNEI. The CDR3 loop is CATKDRSRLDTQYF. The CDR3 coding sequence is TGTGCCACCAAGGACAGGTCCCGTTTGGATACGCAGTATTTT. Drawing the rest from reference TRBV2 and TRBJ2-3, the complete variable domain is EPEVTQTPSHQVTQMGQEVILRCVPISNHLYFYWYRQILGQKVEFLVSFYNNEISEKSEIFDDQFSVERPDGSNFTLKIRSTKLEDSAMYFCATKDRSRLDTQYFGPGTRLTVL.

This chain links TRBV6-5 with TRBJ2-3, with D possibly matching TRBD2 (5 bases). Trimming took 8 bases from V and 2 from J, leaving 14 bases between them. This CDR3 contains 14 residues. The germline CDR1 and CDR2 sequences are MNHEY and SVGAGI. The CDR3 DNA follows: TGTGCCAGCCGGGGAAATCGTAACACAGATACGCAGTATTTT. Amino acid sequence: CASRGNRNTDTQYF.

The rearrangement joins TRBV19 to TRBJ1-5; 10 nucleotides agree with TRBD1. The ends lost 4 bases at V and 1 base at J; junction bases unmatched: 4. The CDR3 runs to 16 residues. Looked up from germline, CDR1 is LNHDA and CDR2 is SQIVND (reference sequence). The CDR3 reads CASSTGTGASNQPQHF. CDR3 nucleotides: TGTGCCAGTAGTACCGGGACAGGGGCGAGCAATCAGCCCCAGCATTTT.

The chain recombines TRBV28 with TRBJ1-3; D is possibly TRBD1 (6 bases). CDR3 size: 15 residues. Deletions cut 2 bases from V and 0 bases from J, with 8 bases between. The germline gives CDR1 MDHEN, CDR2 SYDVKM. DNA of the CDR3: TGTGCCAGCAGTTTAGGACAGAGCTCTGGAAACACCATATATTTT. Its translation is CASSLGQSSGNTIYF.